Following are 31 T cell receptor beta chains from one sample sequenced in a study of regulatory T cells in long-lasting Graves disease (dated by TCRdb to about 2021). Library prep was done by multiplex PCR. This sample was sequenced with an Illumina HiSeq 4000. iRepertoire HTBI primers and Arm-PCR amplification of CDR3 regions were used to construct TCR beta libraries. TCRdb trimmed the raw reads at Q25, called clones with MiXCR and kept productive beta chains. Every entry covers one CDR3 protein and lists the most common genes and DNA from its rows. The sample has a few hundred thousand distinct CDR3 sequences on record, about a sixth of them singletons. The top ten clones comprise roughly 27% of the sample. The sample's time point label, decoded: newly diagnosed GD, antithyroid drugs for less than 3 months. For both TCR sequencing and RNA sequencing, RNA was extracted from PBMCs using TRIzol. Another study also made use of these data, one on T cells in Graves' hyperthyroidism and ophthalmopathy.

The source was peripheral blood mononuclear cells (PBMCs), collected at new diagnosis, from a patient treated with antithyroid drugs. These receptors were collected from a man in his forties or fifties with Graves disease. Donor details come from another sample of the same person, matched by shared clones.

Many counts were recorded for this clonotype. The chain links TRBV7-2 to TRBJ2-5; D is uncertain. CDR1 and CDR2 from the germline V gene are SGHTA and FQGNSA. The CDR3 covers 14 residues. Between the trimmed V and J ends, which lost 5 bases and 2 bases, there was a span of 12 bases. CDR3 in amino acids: CASSIRHLQETQYF. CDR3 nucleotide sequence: TGTGCCAGCAGCATTCGACATTTACAAGAGACCCAGTACTTC.

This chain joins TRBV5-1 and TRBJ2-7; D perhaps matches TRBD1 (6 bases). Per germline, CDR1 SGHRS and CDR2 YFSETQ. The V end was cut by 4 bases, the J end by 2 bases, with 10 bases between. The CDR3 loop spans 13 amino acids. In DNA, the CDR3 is TGCGCCAGCAGCGCAGGACAGACCTACGAGCAGTACTTC. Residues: CASSAGQTYEQYF.

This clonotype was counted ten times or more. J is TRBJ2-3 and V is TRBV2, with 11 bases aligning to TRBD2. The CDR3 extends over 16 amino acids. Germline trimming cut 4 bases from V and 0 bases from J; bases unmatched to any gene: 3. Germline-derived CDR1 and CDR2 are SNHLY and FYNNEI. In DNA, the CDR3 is TGTGCCAGCAGTGCATTAGCGGGGGGGAGCACAGATACGCAGTATTTT. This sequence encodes CASSALAGGSTDTQYF.

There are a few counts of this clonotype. The CDR3 nucleotides are TGCAGTGCTAGACCAGGGTTCCCTAATTCACCCCTCCACTTT. This codes for CSARPGFPNSPLHF. V and J are TRBV20-1 and TRBJ1-6; a possible D gene is TRBD1 (5 bases). V was trimmed by 2 bases and J by 6 bases, leaving 11 bases between them. The CDR3 totals 14 residues. Germline V gene sequence: CDR1 DFQATT, CDR2 SNEGSKA (reference sequence).

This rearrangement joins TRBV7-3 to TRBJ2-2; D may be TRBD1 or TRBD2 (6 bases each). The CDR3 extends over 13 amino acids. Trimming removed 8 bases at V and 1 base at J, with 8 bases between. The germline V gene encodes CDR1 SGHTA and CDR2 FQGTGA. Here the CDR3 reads CASRGQNTGELFF. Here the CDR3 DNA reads TGTGCCAGCCGGGGGCAGAACACCGGGGAGCTGTTTTTT.

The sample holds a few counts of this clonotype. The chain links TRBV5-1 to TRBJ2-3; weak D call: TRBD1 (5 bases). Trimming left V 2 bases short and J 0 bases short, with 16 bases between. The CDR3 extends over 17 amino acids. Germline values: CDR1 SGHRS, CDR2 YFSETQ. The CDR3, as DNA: TGCGCCAGCAGCTTCCTTCGCCCAGGGTCTAGCACAGATACGCAGTATTTT. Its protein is CASSFLRPGSSTDTQYF.

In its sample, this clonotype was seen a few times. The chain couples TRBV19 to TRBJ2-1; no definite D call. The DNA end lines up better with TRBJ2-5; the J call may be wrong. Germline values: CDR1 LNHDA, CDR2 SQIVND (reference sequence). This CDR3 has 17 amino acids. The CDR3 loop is CASSVRRSPSGQETQYF. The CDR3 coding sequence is TGTGCCAGTAGTGTCAGACGGAGCCCCTCTGGACAAGAGACCCAGTACTTC.

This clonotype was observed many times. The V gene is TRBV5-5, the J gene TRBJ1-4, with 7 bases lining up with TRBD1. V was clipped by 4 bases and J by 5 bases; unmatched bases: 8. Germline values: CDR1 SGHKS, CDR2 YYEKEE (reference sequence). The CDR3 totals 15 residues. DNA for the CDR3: TGTGCCAGCAGCCCCCCGGGACAGAGGAATGAAAAACTGTTTTTT. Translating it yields CASSPPGQRNEKLFF.

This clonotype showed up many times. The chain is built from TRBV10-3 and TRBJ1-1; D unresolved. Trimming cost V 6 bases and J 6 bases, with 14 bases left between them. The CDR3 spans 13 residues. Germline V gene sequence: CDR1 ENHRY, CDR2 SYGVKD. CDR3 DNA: TGTGCCATCAGCGTATACCTGTTATCTGAAGCTTTCTTT. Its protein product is CAISVYLLSEAFF.

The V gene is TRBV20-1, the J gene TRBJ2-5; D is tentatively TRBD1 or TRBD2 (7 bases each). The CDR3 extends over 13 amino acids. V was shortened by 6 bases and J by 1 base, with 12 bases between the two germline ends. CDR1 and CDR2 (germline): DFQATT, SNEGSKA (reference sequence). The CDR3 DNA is TGCAGTGCCAGGGGGGGAATCCAAGAGACCCAGTACTTC. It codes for CSARGGIQETQYF.

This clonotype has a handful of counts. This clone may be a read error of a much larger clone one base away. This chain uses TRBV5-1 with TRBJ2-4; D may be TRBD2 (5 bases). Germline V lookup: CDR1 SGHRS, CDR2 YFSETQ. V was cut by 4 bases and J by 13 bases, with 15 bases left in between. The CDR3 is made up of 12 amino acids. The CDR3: CASSTDYNEQYF. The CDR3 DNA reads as TGCGCCAGCAGCACCGACTACAATGAGCAGTACTTC.

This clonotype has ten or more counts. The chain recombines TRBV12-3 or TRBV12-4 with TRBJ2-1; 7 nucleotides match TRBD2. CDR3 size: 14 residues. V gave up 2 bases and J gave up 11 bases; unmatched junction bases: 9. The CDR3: CASSLTGGGVQQFF. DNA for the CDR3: TGTGCCAGCAGTTTAACTGGGGGGGGGGTTCAGCAGTTCTTC.

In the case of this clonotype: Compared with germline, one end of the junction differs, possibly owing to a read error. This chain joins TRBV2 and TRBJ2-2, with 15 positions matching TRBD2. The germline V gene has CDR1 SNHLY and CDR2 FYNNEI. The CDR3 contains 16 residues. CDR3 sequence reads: CASREGLAGGPGELFF. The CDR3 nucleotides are TGTGCCAGCAGGGAAGGACTAGCGGGGGGGCCCGGGGAGCTGTTTTTT.

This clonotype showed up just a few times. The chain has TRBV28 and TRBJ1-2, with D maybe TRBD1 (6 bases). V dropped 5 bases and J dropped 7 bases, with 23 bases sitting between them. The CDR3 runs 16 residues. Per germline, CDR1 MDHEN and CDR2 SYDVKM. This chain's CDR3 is CASSNRDTWLGLGYTF. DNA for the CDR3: TGTGCCAGCAGTAACCGGGACACCTGGTTGGGCCTTGGCTACACCTTC.

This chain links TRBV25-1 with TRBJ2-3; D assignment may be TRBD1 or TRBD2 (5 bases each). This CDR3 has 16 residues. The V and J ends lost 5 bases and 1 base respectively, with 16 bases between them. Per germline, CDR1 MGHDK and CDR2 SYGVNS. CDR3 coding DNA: TGTGCCAGCAGTTCGGCTGTGGGGGACCGCACAGATACGCAGTATTTT. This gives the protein CASSSAVGDRTDTQYF.

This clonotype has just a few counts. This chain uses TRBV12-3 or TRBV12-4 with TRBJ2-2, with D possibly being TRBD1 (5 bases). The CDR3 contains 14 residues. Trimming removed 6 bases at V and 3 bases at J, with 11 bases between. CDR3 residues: CASRPSGYTGELFF. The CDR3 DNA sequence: TGTGCCAGCAGACCCTCAGGGTACACCGGGGAGCTGTTTTTT.

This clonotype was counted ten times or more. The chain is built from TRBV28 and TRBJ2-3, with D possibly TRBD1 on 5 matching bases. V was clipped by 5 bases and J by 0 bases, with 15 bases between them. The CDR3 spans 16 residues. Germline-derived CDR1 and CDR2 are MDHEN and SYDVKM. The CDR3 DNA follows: TGTGCCAGCAGTCTTACAGGAGCCTCTAGCACAGATACGCAGTATTTT. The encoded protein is CASSLTGASSTDTQYF.

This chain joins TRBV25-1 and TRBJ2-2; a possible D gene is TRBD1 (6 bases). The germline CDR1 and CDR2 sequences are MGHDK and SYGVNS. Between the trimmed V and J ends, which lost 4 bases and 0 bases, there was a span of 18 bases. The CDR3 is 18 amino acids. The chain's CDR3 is CASSASSGTGTNTGELFF. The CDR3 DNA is TGTGCCAGCAGTGCCTCAAGTGGAACAGGGACGAACACCGGGGAGCTGTTTTTT.

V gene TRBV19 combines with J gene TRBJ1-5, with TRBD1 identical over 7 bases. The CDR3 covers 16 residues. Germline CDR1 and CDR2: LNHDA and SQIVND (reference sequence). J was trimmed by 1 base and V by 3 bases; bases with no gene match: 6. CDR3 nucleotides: TGTGCCAGTAGTATCGAGAGGGGGCGAAGCAATCAGCCCCAGCATTTT. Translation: CASSIERGRSNQPQHF.

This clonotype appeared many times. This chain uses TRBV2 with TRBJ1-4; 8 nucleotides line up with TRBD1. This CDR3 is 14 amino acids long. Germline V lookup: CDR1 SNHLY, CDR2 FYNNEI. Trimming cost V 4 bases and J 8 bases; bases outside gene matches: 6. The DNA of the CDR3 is TGTGCCAGCAGTGCTCTCGGACAGGGCGAAAAACTGTTTTTT. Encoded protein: CASSALGQGEKLFF. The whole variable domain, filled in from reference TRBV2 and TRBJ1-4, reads EPEVTQTPSHQVTQMGQEVILRCVPISNHLYFYWYRQILGQKVEFLVSFYNNEISEKSEIFDDQFSVERPDGSNFTLKIRSTKLEDSAMYFCASSALGQGEKLFFGSGTQLSVL.

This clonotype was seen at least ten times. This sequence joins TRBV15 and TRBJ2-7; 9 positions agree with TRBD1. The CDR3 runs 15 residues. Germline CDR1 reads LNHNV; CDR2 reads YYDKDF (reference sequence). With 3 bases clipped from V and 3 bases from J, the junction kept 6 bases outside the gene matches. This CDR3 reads CATSSLQGARYEQYF. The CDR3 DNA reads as TGTGCCACCAGCAGTCTACAGGGGGCCCGCTACGAGCAGTACTTC.

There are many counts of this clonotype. In DNA, the CDR3 is TGTGCCAGCAGCCGGGGCTCCGCGCAGTTCTTC. Translation gives CASSRGSAQFF. This rearrangement joins TRBV3-1 to TRBJ2-1, with D perhaps TRBD1 (5 bases). In germline, CDR1 is LGHDT, CDR2 YNNKEL (reference sequence). The CDR3 extends over 11 amino acids. The V end lost 4 bases, the J end lost 12 bases, and 10 bases lay between the germline ends.

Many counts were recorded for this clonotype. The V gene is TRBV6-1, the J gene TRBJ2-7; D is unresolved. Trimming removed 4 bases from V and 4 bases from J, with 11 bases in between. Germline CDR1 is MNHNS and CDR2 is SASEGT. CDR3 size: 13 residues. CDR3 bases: TGTGCCAGCAGTGTCGACATTTTATACGAGCAGTACTTC. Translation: CASSVDILYEQYF.

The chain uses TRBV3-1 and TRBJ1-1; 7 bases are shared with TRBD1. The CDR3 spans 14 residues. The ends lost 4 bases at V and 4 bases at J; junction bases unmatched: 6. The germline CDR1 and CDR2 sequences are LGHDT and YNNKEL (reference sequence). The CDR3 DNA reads TGTGCCAGCAGCCCCGGGACAGCGATCACTGAAGCTTTCTTT. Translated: CASSPGTAITEAFF.

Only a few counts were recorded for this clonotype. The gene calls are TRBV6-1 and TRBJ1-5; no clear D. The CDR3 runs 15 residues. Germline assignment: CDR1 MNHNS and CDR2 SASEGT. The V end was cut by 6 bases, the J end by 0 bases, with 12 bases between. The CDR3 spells CASRVQPYSNQPQHF. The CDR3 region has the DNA TGTGCCAGCAGAGTACAGCCTTATAGCAATCAGCCCCAGCATTTT.

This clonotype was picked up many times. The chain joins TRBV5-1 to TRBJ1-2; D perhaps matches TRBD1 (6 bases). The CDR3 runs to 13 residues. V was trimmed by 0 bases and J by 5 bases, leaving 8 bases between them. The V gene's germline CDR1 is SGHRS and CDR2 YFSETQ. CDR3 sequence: CASSLVQGYGYTF. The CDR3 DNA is TGCGCCAGCAGCTTGGTGCAGGGGTATGGCTACACCTTC.

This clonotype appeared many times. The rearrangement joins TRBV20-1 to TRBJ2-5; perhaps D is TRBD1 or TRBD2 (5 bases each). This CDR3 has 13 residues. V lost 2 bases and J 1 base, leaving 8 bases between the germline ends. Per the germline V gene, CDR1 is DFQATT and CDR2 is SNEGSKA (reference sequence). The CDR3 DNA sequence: TGCAGTGCTAGACCGGGGCCCCAAGAGACCCAGTACTTC. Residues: CSARPGPQETQYF.

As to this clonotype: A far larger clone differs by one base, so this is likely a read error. The DNA for the CDR3 is TGTGCCACCAGTGATGTCAACGACATCATAGAGCAGTACTTC. It encodes CATSDVNDIIEQYF. The chain employs TRBV24-1 and TRBJ2-7; unclear D gene. Germline CDR1 KGHDR, CDR2 SFDVKD. The CDR3 loop spans 14 amino acids. V lost 3 bases and J 7 bases, leaving 15 bases between the germline ends.

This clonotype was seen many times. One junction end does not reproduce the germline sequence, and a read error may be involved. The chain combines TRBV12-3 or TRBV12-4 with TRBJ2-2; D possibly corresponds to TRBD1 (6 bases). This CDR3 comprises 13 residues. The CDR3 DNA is TGCGCCAGCAGACGAGGGGGCACCGGGGAGCTGTTTTTT. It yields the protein CASRRGGTGELFF.

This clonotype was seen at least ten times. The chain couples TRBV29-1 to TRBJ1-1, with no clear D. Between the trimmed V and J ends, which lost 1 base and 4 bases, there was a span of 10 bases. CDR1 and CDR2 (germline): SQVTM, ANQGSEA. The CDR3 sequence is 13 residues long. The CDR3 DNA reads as TGCAGCGTTGAAGGTGGGGTGGGCACTGAAGCTTTCTTT. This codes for CSVEGGVGTEAFF.

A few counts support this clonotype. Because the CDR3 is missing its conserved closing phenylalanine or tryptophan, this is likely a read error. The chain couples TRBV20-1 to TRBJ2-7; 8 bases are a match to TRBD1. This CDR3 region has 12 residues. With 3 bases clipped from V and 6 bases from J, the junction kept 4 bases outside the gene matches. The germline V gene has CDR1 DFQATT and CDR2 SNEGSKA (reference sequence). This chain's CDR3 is CSASQGAGEQYL. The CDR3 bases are TGCAGTGCTAGTCAGGGGGCGGGCGAGCAGTACCTC.